The 15 T cell receptor beta chains reported below all come from one sample, sequenced in a study of T cell responses to AZD1222 COVID-19 vaccine. Generated by immunoSEQ multiplex PCR, the TCRdb table keeps only in-frame clones and is missing some. Here the sample spans more than 75,000 clones, approximately 90% being singletons. The sample here was peripheral blood, taken on day 0 of AZD1222 vaccination. These receptor sequences come from an adult in good health.

This clone was seen more than once but under ten times. J is TRBJ2-2 and V is TRBV9; a weak D match, TRBD2 (6 bases). V lost 3 bases and J 4 bases, leaving 16 bases between the germline ends. The CDR3 spans 16 residues. Germline V gene data show CDR1 as SGDLS and CDR2 as YYNGEE. Here the CDR3 DNA reads TGTGCCAGCAGCGCCCAAGGGACTTTTTTCACCGGGGAGCTGTTTTTT. This translates into CASSAQGTFFTGELFF.

The V gene is TRBV30, the J gene TRBJ1-1, with D possibly being TRBD1 (5 bases). CDR1 is GTSNPN and CDR2 is SVGIG in the germline V gene (reference sequence). The CDR3 covers 13 residues. The CDR3 DNA is TGTGCGTCTGACAGATCTTTGAACACTGAAGCTTTCTTT. It encodes CASDRSLNTEAFF. The full variable domain, completed using reference TRBV30 and TRBJ1-1, is SQTIHQWPATLVQPVGSPLSLECTVEGTSNPNLYWYRQAAGRGLQLLFYSVGIGQISSEVPQNLSASRPQDRQFILSSKKLLLSDSGFYLCASDRSLNTEAFFGQGTRLTVV.

The V gene is TRBV3-1 (or the pseudogene TRBV3-2), the J gene TRBJ2-2; 8 nucleotides match TRBD1. There are 14 residues in the CDR3. Trimming at V came to 6 bases and at J to 3 bases, leaving 3 bases not matched to a gene. CDR1 and CDR2 (germline): LGHDT, YNNKEL (reference sequence). Here the CDR3 reads CASRGTGYTGELFF. The CDR3 nucleotides are TGTGCCAGCAGGGGGACAGGATACACCGGGGAGCTGTTTTTT.

This CDR3 is CASSPGLSRTYNEQFF. For the CDR3, the DNA is TGTGCCAGCAGCCCCGGACTATCTCGCACCTACAATGAGCAGTTCTTC. This chain links TRBV7-2 with TRBJ2-1; TRBD2 might be the D (6 bases). Germline V gene data show CDR1 as SGHTA and CDR2 as FQGNSA. The V end was cut by 5 bases, the J end by 2 bases, with 16 bases between. The CDR3 loop spans 16 amino acids.

This clone was seen only a few times. V gene TRBV5-1 combines with J gene TRBJ1-1; D is unresolved. CDR3 length: 12 amino acids. V was clipped by 6 bases and J by 1 base, with 7 bases between them. Germline V gene sequence: CDR1 SGHRS, CDR2 YFSETQ. Here the CDR3 DNA reads TGCGCCAGCAAGGATCCGAACACTGAAGCTTTCTTT. It specifies CASKDPNTEAFF.

The chain carries TRBV2 and TRBJ1-2, with TRBD1 identical over 8 bases. V was clipped by 5 bases and J by 4 bases; unmatched bases: 6. The CDR3 totals 14 residues. CDR1 and CDR2 from the germline V gene are SNHLY and FYNNEI. CDR3 in DNA: TGTGCCAGCAGTCCGACAGGGGAGGCCTATGGCTACACCTTC. Its protein is CASSPTGEAYGYTF. Combining the CDR3 with reference TRBV2 and TRBJ1-2 gives the whole variable domain EPEVTQTPSHQVTQMGQEVILRCVPISNHLYFYWYRQILGQKVEFLVSFYNNEISEKSEIFDDQFSVERPDGSNFTLKIRSTKLEDSAMYFCASSPTGEAYGYTFGSGTRLTVV.

J is TRBJ1-2 and V is TRBV19; no firm D call. The V end lost 5 bases, the J end lost 2 bases, and 18 bases lay between the germline ends. This CDR3 has 16 residues. Germline V gives CDR1 LNHDA, CDR2 SQIVND (reference sequence). The CDR3 DNA is TGTGCCAGTAGTGCGGGAGTAGGGATACTCAACTATGGCTACACCTTC. Its translation is CASSAGVGILNYGYTF.

This clone occurred once. The chain employs TRBV6-5 and TRBJ1-1; D call uncertain. V was cut by 4 bases and J by 1 base, with 4 bases left in between. The germline V gene has CDR1 MNHEY and CDR2 SVGAGI. This CDR3 is built from 12 residues. The DNA of the CDR3 is TGTGCCAGCAGTTTCCGGAACACTGAAGCTTTCTTT. This encodes CASSFRNTEAFF.

The chain combines TRBV5-1 with TRBJ1-2, with 12 nucleotides matching TRBD1. This CDR3 contains 15 residues. V dropped 4 bases and J dropped 5; count of bases not matched to a gene: 6. Germline-derived CDR1 and CDR2 are SGHRS and YFSETQ. CDR3 in DNA: TGCGCCAGCAGCGTGGGACAGGGGGCAGAGTATGGCTACACCTTC. Protein product: CASSVGQGAEYGYTF.

J is TRBJ2-7 and V is TRBV7-2, with D possibly called TRBD1 or TRBD2 (5 bases each). V lost 5 bases and J lost 2, with 19 bases in between. The CDR3 extends over 16 amino acids. CDR1 SGHTA and CDR2 FQGNSA come from the germline V gene. CDR3 protein: CASSLRSGREPYEQYF. CDR3 in DNA: TGTGCCAGCAGCCTAAGATCGGGCAGGGAGCCCTACGAGCAGTACTTC.

The chain combines TRBV14 with TRBJ2-1; no clear D. The CDR3 covers 15 residues. With 3 bases removed from V and 3 bases from J, the gap between germline ends came to 12 bases. Germline V gene sequence: CDR1 SGHDN, CDR2 FVKESK. CDR3 sequence reads: CASSQTVWDYNEQFF. In DNA, the CDR3 is TGTGCCAGCAGCCAGACCGTCTGGGACTACAATGAGCAGTTCTTC.

The CDR3 here is CATSDPTGGRGYEQYF. The CDR3 coding sequence is TGTGCCACCAGTGATCCAACAGGGGGCCGAGGCTACGAGCAGTACTTC. V and J are TRBV24-1 and TRBJ2-7; 9 bases line up with TRBD1. This CDR3 comprises 16 residues. Germline V gives CDR1 KGHDR, CDR2 SFDVKD. V lost 3 bases, J lost 3 bases, and 8 bases stayed unmatched.

This clone was picked up one time. V and J are TRBV7-6 and TRBJ2-7; 7 bases fit TRBD1. Losses at the gene ends were 5 bases for V and 2 bases for J; bases not matched to a gene: 9. Germline V lookup: CDR1 SGHVS, CDR2 FNYEAQ. CDR3 length equals 15 residues. In DNA, the CDR3 is TGTGCCAGCAGCCCAGCGACAGGGTGGGCCTACGAGCAGTACTTC. Protein: CASSPATGWAYEQYF.

V gene TRBV28 combines with J gene TRBJ2-2, with 12 bases fitting TRBD2. CDR3 length equals 16 residues. Germline V gives CDR1 MDHEN, CDR2 SYDVKM. The V gene end was trimmed by 6 bases and the J gene end by 4 bases; junction bases not matched to a gene: 6. The CDR3, as DNA: TGTGCCAGCAGCCGTCTAGCGGGGGGGCCCACCGGGGAGCTGTTTTTT. It encodes CASSRLAGGPTGELFF. The complete variable domain, with remaining parts taken from reference TRBV28 and TRBJ2-2, reads DVKVTQSSRYLVKRTGEKVFLECVQDMDHENMFWYRQDPGLGLRLIYFSYDVKMKEKGDIPEGYSVSREKKERFSLILESASTNQTSMYLCASSRLAGGPTGELFFGEGSRLTVL.

The V and J genes are TRBV3-1 (or the pseudogene TRBV3-2) and TRBJ2-3; D call uncertain. Germline V gene data show CDR1 as LGHDT and CDR2 as YNNKEL (reference sequence). Trimming removed 2 bases from V and 1 base from J, with 7 bases in between. This CDR3 is 14 amino acids long. CDR3 bases: TGTGCCAGCAGCCAACCCCCCGGCACAGATACGCAGTATTTT. This sequence encodes CASSQPPGTDTQYF.